This T cell receptor (beta chain) was documented in a study of yellow fever vaccine responses in identical twins. One entry per CDR3 protein, called by TCRdb with MiXCR from the RT-PCR reads. This sample has around 33,000 distinct CDR3 sequences, with about 61% found just once. This clonotype was seen a handful of times. The target antigen is unknown. This CDR3 contains 13 residues. V dropped 5 bases and J dropped 0 bases, with 8 bases sitting between them. In germline, CDR1 is SQVTM, CDR2 ANQGSEA. General study findings and limits: After vaccination, twins' T cell response reportedly seemed partly convergent, partly personalized.

The sample was T cells from blood (PBMCs), unsorted or a sorted subset (not recorded which), taken before or after yellow fever vaccination (not recorded which). The rearrangement uses TRBV29-1 and TRBJ1-5; D unresolved. The origin of this receptor is a woman younger than 35 who received the yellow fever vaccine. The CDR3 reads CSVQHTSNQPQHF. In DNA form, the CDR3 reads TGCAGCGTTCAACACACTAGCAATCAGCCCCAGCATTTT. Full variable domain (rest looked up from reference TRBV29-1 and TRBJ1-5): SAVISQKPSRDICQRGTSLTIQCQVDSQVTMMFWYRQQPGQSLTLIATANQGSEATYESGFVIDKFPISRPNLTFSTLTVSNMSPEDSSIYLCSVQHTSNQPQHFGDGTRLSIL.